The 13 T cell receptor beta chains below were found in one sample sequenced in a study of cytomegalovirus exposure and HLA in healthy donors. TCRdb's copy holds only in-frame clones and misses some; the assay was immunoSEQ multiplex PCR. This repertoire shows approximately 200,000 clones, 90% to 95% found once; its top ten account for about 0.95%. The specimen sequenced was PBMCs. Receptors were obtained from a woman aged 18-30 years in good health and CMV-seronegative.

This chain uses TRBV11-3 with TRBJ2-1, with TRBD2 identical over 8 bases. The CDR3 extends over 14 amino acids. CDR1 and CDR2 from the germline V gene are SGHNT and YENEEA. Losses at the gene ends were 1 base for V and 9 bases for J; bases not matched to a gene: 5. The CDR3, as DNA: TGTGCCAGCAGCTTAGCGGGAGGGGTAGGTGAGCAGTTCTTC. This gives the protein CASSLAGGVGEQFF.

The chain has TRBV11-2 and TRBJ2-7; no firm D call. With 1 base removed from V and 2 bases from J, the gap between germline ends came to 9 bases. Germline V gene lookup returns CDR1 SGHAT and CDR2 FQNNGV. CDR3 length: 14 amino acids. The CDR3 reads CASSLVTDAYEQYF. The DNA of the CDR3 is TGTGCCAGCAGCTTAGTAACAGATGCCTACGAGCAGTACTTC. The full variable domain, completed using reference TRBV11-2 and TRBJ2-7, is EAGVAQSPRYKIIEKRQSVAFWCNPISGHATLYWYQQILGQGPKLLIQFQNNGVVDDSQLPKDRFSAERLKGVDSTLKIQPAKLEDSAVYLCASSLVTDAYEQYFGPGTRLTVT.

The chain recombines TRBV12-5 with TRBJ1-5, with 7 nucleotides matching TRBD1. The germline gives CDR1 LGHNT, CDR2 FRNRAP. V dropped 6 bases and J dropped 7; count of bases not matched to a gene: 15. The CDR3 extends over 16 amino acids. The CDR3 reads CASGQTDRVRGQPQHF. The CDR3 DNA reads as TGTGCTAGTGGCCAAACAGACAGGGTAAGGGGCCAGCCCCAGCATTTT.

CDR3 DNA sequence: TGTGCCAGCAGCTTACAAGGAGGCGAAGAGACCCAGTACTTC. Encoded protein: CASSLQGGEETQYF. The V and J genes are TRBV7-8 and TRBJ2-5; D perhaps matches TRBD2 (5 bases). CDR1 and CDR2 from the germline V gene are SGHVS and FQNEAQ. V lost 2 bases to trimming and J lost 3 bases, with 10 bases between them. The CDR3 extends over 14 amino acids.

J is TRBJ1-4 and V is TRBV28, with D hard to call. The CDR3 is 14 residues long. Germline CDR1 and CDR2: MDHEN and SYDVKM. V lost 6 bases, J lost 6 bases, and 14 bases lay in between. The CDR3 DNA reads as TGTGCCAGCAGCCCGGCGGTAGGTGATGAAAAACTGTTTTTT. Translation gives CASSPAVGDEKLFF.

The chain combines TRBV4-1 with TRBJ1-2; D remains ambiguous. CDR3 length: 13 residues. Per the germline V gene, CDR1 is MGHRA and CDR2 is YSYEKL. Trimming cost V 2 bases and J 8 bases, with 12 bases left between them. DNA of the CDR3: TGCGCCAGCAGCCAATCCGGCGGGAAAGGCTACACCTTC. This sequence encodes CASSQSGGKGYTF.

The rearrangement links TRBV5-4 to TRBJ2-3, with D maybe TRBD2 (6 bases). V was clipped by 1 base and J by 5 bases, with 14 bases between them. This CDR3 contains 15 residues. Germline CDR1 SGHNT, CDR2 YYREEE (reference sequence). CDR3 in amino acids: CASSLPSAQGDTQYF. The CDR3 DNA reads TGTGCCAGCAGCTTGCCTAGCGCCCAGGGAGATACGCAGTATTTT.

The sample holds a few counts of this clone. The genes are TRBV10-1 and TRBJ2-1, with 10 positions matching TRBD1. CDR1 WNHNN and CDR2 SYGVQD come from the germline V gene (reference sequence). V lost 10 bases and J lost 7; bases outside the gene matches: 7. The CDR3 spans 13 residues. The CDR3 is CATRQGARNEQFF. CDR3 in DNA: TGCGCCACCCGACAGGGGGCGAGGAATGAGCAGTTCTTC.

The chain links TRBV19 to TRBJ1-5; maybe TRBD1 (5 bases). V was cut by 8 bases and J by 9 bases, with 26 bases left in between. The CDR3 consists of 16 residues. Germline loops: CDR1 LNHDA, CDR2 SQIVND (reference sequence). The CDR3 coding sequence is TGTGCCAGTGCCAGCAAAGCTCCCAGGGCCTCCGGGCCCCAGCATTTT. Its protein is CASASKAPRASGPQHF. The full variable domain, rest sourced from reference TRBV19 and TRBJ1-5, is DGGITQSPKYLFRKEGQNVTLSCEQNLNHDAMYWYRQDPGQGLRLIYYSQIVNDFQKGDIAEGYSVSREKKESFPLTVTSAQKNPTAFYLCASASKAPRASGPQHFGDGTRLSIL.

The table lists this clone with a count of one. The chain is built from TRBV29-1 and TRBJ2-1; TRBD2 aligns across 9 bases. The ends lost 5 bases at V and 7 bases at J; junction bases unmatched: 15. CDR3 size: 16 residues. Germline CDR1 SQVTM, CDR2 ANQGSEA. The DNA for the CDR3 is TGCAGCGTTTACCTAAGACCGGGACTAGCTTTAAATGAGCAGTTCTTC. Its protein is CSVYLRPGLALNEQFF.

The rearrangement links TRBV2 to TRBJ2-2; a weak D match, TRBD2 (5 bases). V gave up 3 bases and J gave up 8 bases, with 13 bases separating them. The CDR3 sequence is 14 residues long. Germline CDR1 SNHLY, CDR2 FYNNEI. The CDR3 loop is CASSEDRGAGELFF. In nucleotides, the CDR3 is TGTGCCAGCAGTGAGGACCGGGGAGCAGGGGAGCTGTTTTTT.

The chain couples TRBV2 to TRBJ2-3; D possibly corresponds to TRBD2 (6 bases). CDR3 length: 15 residues. The germline V and J ends were trimmed by 6 bases and 0 bases, with 13 bases remaining between them. Germline values: CDR1 SNHLY, CDR2 FYNNEI. CDR3 nucleotide sequence: TGTGCCAGCAGGGAGGGGCCGCGTAGCACAGATACGCAGTATTTT. The encoded protein is CASREGPRSTDTQYF.

This clone has more than one count but fewer than ten. This same CDR3 is encoded by further DNA sequences in the sample. The chain employs TRBV11-2 and TRBJ2-3; no clear D gene. V shed 4 bases and J shed 0 bases, with 2 bases lying between them. The CDR3 sequence is 12 residues long. In germline, CDR1 is SGHAT, CDR2 FQNNGV. The CDR3 region has the DNA TGTGCCAGCAGCTCTAGCACAGATACGCAGTATTTT. This codes for CASSSSTDTQYF.